Listed below are T cell receptor beta chains from one sample, sequenced in a study of T cells in Graves' hyperthyroidism and ophthalmopathy. From the multiplex PCR reads, TCRdb called clonotypes with MiXCR, one entry per CDR3 protein. The sample yields approximately 300,000 distinct CDR3 sequences, 17% seen once. Material: blood. Receptor source: a woman aged 60-70 years with Graves' ophthalmopathy. Each CDR3 is given with its conserved first and last residue. D genes are given only for firm matches. Expanded clones get a size class; other rows say once, few or many, or leave the size out.

d_call clone_size j_call v_call cdr3_nt cdr3_aa
. . TRBJ2-5 TRBV7-8 TGTGCCAGCAGCTTCGACAGGGAGGGGGCCCAGTACTTC CASSFDREGAQYF
. many TRBJ1-2 TRBV7-2 TGTGCCAGCAGCGCCTCGACAGCGGCCTATGGCTACACCTTC CASSASTAAYGYTF
TRBD2 few TRBJ2-1 TRBV6-2/TRBV6-3 TGTGCCAGCAGTTACTCGAGACAGTGGGGGGGTAATGAGCAGTTCTTC CASSYSRQWGGNEQFF
. many TRBJ1-1 TRBV11-2 TGTGCCAGCAGCTTCGACGGACTGTACACTGAAGCTTTCTTT CASSFDGLYTEAFF
TRBD2 many TRBJ2-7 TRBV7-2 TGTGCCAGCAGCAAGACGGGGACTAGCGGCACCTACGAGCAGTACTTC CASSKTGTSGTYEQYF
. many TRBJ1-1 TRBV28 TGTGCCAGCAACCCCCCTGGACAGATAGCTTTCTTT CASNPPGQIAFF
TRBD2 . TRBJ2-1 TRBV4-2 TGTGCCAGCAGCCACACCTTTGGGGGGAGCGGGGATTACAATGAGCAGTTCTTC CASSHTFGGSGDYNEQFF
. many TRBJ2-1 TRBV28 TGTGCCAGCAGTCCCAGTTTAGTCGGTAATGAGCAGTTCTTC CASSPSLVGNEQFF
. many TRBJ1-2 TRBV28 TGTGCCAGCAGTTTATCGGCGGGGGCGCTCGGCTACACCTTC CASSLSAGALGYTF
. many TRBJ2-7 TRBV6-1 TGTGCCAGCGCCACAGGTGTAACCTACGAGCAGTACTTC CASATGVTYEQYF
TRBD2 many TRBJ2-2 TRBV5-1 TGCGCCAGCAGCTTCCGAGCGGGAGGGCCGACCGGGGAGCTGTTTTTT CASSFRAGGPTGELFF
. many TRBJ1-1 TRBV7-2 TGTGCCAGCAGCTTAGAGACAGGTGCCCACCCCTCTTTCTTT CASSLETGAHPSFF
. many TRBJ2-5 TRBV7-2 TGTGCCAGCAGCTTACGACAGTCGGGCCAACAGGGGACCCAGTACTTC CASSLRQSGQQGTQYF
. many TRBJ1-2 TRBV6-1 TGTGCCAGCAGTGAACCCCCGACCAGCGGCTACACCTTC CASSEPPTSGYTF
TRBD2 . TRBJ2-5 TRBV29-1 TGCAGCGTTGCTGGCGGGGGGGCAGGAGCGACCCAGTACTTC CSVAGGGAGATQYF
. many TRBJ1-4 TRBV27 TGTGCCAGCAGACTTTTGGAGGCTGATAATGAAAAACTGTTTTTT CASRLLEADNEKLFF
. many TRBJ1-1 TRBV18 TGTGCCAGCTCAACGCAGGGAAAGGACACTGAAGCTTTCTTT CASSTQGKDTEAFF
TRBD1 few TRBJ2-7 TRBV6-1 TGTGCCAGCAGTGAAGCTGGGACAGGGTCCTACGAGCAGTACTTC CASSEAGTGSYEQYF
TRBD1 . TRBJ2-1 TRBV24-1 TGTGCCACCAGTGATTCAATTGCAGGGGGCTATAATGAGCAGTTCTTC CATSDSIAGGYNEQFF
. . TRBJ2-3 TRBV7-6 TGTGCCAGCAGCTTAGTAGTCCCTAGCAATACGTTAACAGATACGCAGTATTTT CASSLVVPSNTLTDTQYF
. . TRBJ2-2 TRBV9 TGTGCCAGCAGCCCCCAAGCAGGGGCCGGGGAGCTGTTTTTT CASSPQAGAGELFF
. many TRBJ2-3 TRBV10-3 TGTGCCATCAGTGTTCCGAGCGGAGAAATCACAGATACGCAGTATTTT CAISVPSGEITDTQYF
TRBD1 . TRBJ2-7 TRBV27 TGTGCCAGCAGTCTAGGACAGGGGCCGACTTACGAGCAGTACTTC CASSLGQGPTYEQYF
. . TRBJ1-1 TRBV5-1 TGCGCCAGCAGCCCAGTAGGCTCTACGGGGACTGAAGCTTTCTTT CASSPVGSTGTEAFF
TRBD2 many TRBJ2-5 TRBV20-1 TGCAGTGCCTTAGCGGGGGACCAAGAGACCCAGTACTTC CSALAGDQETQYF
. few TRBJ1-5 TRBV6-1 TGTGCCAGCCGCCTAGGTGGGGGCTACAATCAGCCCCAGCATTTT CASRLGGGYNQPQHF
. . TRBJ2-7 TRBV6-5 TGTGCCAGCAGTTACTCGATCTCCCGAAGTTACTCCTACGAGCAGTACTTC CASSYSISRSYSYEQYF
TRBD1 few TRBJ1-5 TRBV7-9 TGTGCCAGCAGCGCAGCACAGGGGTACAATCAGCCCCAGCATTTT CASSAAQGYNQPQHF
. many TRBJ2-5 TRBV24-1 TGTGCCACCAGTGTTAGCGGCAGATTTCAAGAGACCCAGTACTTC CATSVSGRFQETQYF
TRBD1 few TRBJ1-2 TRBV29-1 TGCAGCGTTGAATTCGGGACAGCTAACTATGGCTACACCTTC CSVEFGTANYGYTF
. . TRBJ1-2 TRBV7-9 TGTGCCAGCAGCTTAGGGTGGCAGAACTATGGCTACACCTTC CASSLGWQNYGYTF
TRBD2 . TRBJ2-1 TRBV4-2 TGTGCCAGCAGCCTGTCCGGGACTAGCGGGGGCAATGAGCAGTTCTTC CASSLSGTSGGNEQFF
. . TRBJ1-2 TRBV7-2 TGTGCCAGCAGCTTAGACTCGGGGAACTATGGCCACACCTTC CASSLDSGNYGHTF
. few TRBJ2-7 TRBV7-7 TGTGCCAGCAGCCGCGGACCCGAGTCCTACGAGCAGTACTTC CASSRGPESYEQYF
TRBD2 . TRBJ2-7 TRBV4-3 TGCGCCAGCAGCCAAGTGGGGACTAGCGAGTACGAGCAGTACTTC CASSQVGTSEYEQYF
. many TRBJ2-1 TRBV11-1 TGTGCCAGCAGCCTCGACAATGAGCAGTTCTTC CASSLDNEQFF
TRBD1 few TRBJ1-5 TRBV6-2/TRBV6-3 TGTGCCAGCAGTTACCCCCACGGACAGGGGGCGAGTCAGCCCCAGCATTTT CASSYPHGQGASQPQHF
. . TRBJ1-1 TRBV19 TGTGCCAGTAAACTTGGGGCATCGCAGGGCACTGAAGCTTTCTTT CASKLGASQGTEAFF
. . TRBJ1-2 TRBV7-9 TGTGCCAGCAGCTTACCCACTGCTCAAAGCTACACCTTC CASSLPTAQSYTF
. . TRBJ1-2 TRBV6-1 TGTGCCAGCAGTGAAGGGGTTAACTATGGCTACACCTTC CASSEGVNYGYTF
. many TRBJ2-1 TRBV2 TGTGCCAGCAAGGGGGATGGGTACAATGAGCAGTTCTTC CASKGDGYNEQFF
. . TRBJ2-1 TRBV20-1 TGCAGTGCTAGAGATTCCGGACGACTACTTGGGGATGAGCAGTTCTTC CSARDSGRLLGDEQFF